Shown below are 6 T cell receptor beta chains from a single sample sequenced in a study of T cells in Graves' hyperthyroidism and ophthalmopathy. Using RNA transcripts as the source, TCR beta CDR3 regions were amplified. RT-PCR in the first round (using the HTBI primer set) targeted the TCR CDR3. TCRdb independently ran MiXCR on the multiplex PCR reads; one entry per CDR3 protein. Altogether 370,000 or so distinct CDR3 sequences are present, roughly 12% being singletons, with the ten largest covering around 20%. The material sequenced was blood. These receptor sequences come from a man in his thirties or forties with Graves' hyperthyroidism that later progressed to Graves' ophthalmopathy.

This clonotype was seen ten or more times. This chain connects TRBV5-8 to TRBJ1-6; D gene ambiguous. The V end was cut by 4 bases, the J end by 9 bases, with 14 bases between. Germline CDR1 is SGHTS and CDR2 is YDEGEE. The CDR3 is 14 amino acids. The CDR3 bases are TGTGCCAGCAGCGGAAACAGTCAGAGTTCACCCCTCCACTTT. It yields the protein CASSGNSQSSPLHF.

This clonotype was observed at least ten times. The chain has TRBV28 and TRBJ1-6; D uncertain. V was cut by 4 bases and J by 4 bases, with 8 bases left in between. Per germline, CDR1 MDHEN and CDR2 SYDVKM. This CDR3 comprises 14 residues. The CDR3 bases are TGTGCCAGCAGTTGGCGGAGGTATAATTCACCCCTCCACTTT. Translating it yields CASSWRRYNSPLHF.

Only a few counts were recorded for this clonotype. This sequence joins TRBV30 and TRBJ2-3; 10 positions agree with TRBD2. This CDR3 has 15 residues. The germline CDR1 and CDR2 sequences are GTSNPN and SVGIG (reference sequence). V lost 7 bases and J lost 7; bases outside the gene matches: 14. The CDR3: CAFSSTSGNPNTQYF. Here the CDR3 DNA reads TGTGCCTTCAGCTCTACTAGCGGGAACCCGAATACGCAGTATTTT.

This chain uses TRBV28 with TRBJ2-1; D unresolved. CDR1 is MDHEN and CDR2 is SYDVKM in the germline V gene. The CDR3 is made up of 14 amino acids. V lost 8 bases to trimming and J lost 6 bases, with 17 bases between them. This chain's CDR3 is CASREHGKVNEQFF. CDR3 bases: TGTGCCAGCCGTGAACACGGAAAGGTCAATGAGCAGTTCTTC.

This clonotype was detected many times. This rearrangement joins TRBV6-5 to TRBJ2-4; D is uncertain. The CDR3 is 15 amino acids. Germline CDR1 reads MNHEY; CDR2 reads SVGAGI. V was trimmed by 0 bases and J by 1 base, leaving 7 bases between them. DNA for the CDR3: TGTGCCAGCAGTTACTCGAACGGGGCCAAAAACATTCAGTACTTC. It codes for CASSYSNGAKNIQYF.

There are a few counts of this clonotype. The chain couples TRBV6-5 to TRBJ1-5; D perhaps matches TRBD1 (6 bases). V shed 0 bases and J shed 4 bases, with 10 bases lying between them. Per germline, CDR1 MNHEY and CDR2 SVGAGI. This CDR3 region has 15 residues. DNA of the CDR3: TGTGCCAGCAGTTACTCGGCACAGGGAAATCAGCCCCAGCATTTT. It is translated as CASSYSAQGNQPQHF.